This entry lists 2 T cell receptor beta chains sequenced from one sample in a study of control samples from healthy donors and cancer patients. TCRdb keeps only in-frame clones here, not all; method: immunoSEQ multiplex PCR. Among about 92,000 clones listed, almost 85% were seen once. Material for sequencing was blood. These receptors all stem from an older woman in good health.

This clone appeared once. The chain joins TRBV4-1 to TRBJ1-1; TRBD1 matches at 7 bases. Germline lookup yields CDR1 MGHRA and CDR2 YSYEKL. Trimming took 2 bases from V and 1 from J; bases not matched to a gene: 4. The CDR3 totals 15 residues. CDR3 sequence (DNA): TGCGCCAGCAGCCAAACCGGGACAGAGAACACTGAAGCTTTCTTT. Its protein product is CASSQTGTENTEAFF.

The chain has TRBV12-5 and TRBJ2-1; TRBD2 matches 9 bases. CDR1 and CDR2 (germline): LGHNT, FRNRAP. V lost 4 bases and J lost 5; bases outside the gene matches: 6. The CDR3 is 15 residues long. Here the CDR3 DNA reads TGTGCTAGTGGTTCCGGGACTAGCAGCGACAATGAGCAGTTCTTC. Protein sequence: CASGSGTSSDNEQFF.